The T cell receptor beta chain described here comes from a study of shared clonotypes between healthy human individuals. Study information: With ages of 18 to 49, the donors were a couple of women and three men. For every donor, three CD4 naive, three CD4 memory, two CD8 naive and one CD8 memory plates were used.

The table came from immunoSEQ multiplex PCR; TCRdb's copy has only in-frame clones and leaves some out. The sample has around 600,000 clones, 85% to 95% seen once. Terminally differentiated effector memory CD45RA+ cells were left out of the naive CD8 fraction, which was CD45RO-negative and positively selected for CCR7. Study conclusions and caveats: Generation probability values for non-shared clonotypes were lower than those for clonotypes shared by all four donors.

Concerning this clone itself: Its matching antigen is unknown.

The receptor's source is a woman aged 25 to 39 in good health. Sequencing input: naive CD8+ T cells sorted from blood.

The CDR3 loop reads CASSYLTSGRGPGELFF. CDR3 DNA sequence: TGCGCCAGCAGCTATCTGACTAGCGGGAGGGGTCCCGGGGAGCTGTTTTTT. The chain has TRBV4-1 and TRBJ2-2; 14 bases align to TRBD2. The CDR3 runs 17 residues. V trimming: 5 bases; J trimming: 6 bases; junction bases outside the gene matches: 8. Germline-derived CDR1 and CDR2 are MGHRA and YSYEKL.